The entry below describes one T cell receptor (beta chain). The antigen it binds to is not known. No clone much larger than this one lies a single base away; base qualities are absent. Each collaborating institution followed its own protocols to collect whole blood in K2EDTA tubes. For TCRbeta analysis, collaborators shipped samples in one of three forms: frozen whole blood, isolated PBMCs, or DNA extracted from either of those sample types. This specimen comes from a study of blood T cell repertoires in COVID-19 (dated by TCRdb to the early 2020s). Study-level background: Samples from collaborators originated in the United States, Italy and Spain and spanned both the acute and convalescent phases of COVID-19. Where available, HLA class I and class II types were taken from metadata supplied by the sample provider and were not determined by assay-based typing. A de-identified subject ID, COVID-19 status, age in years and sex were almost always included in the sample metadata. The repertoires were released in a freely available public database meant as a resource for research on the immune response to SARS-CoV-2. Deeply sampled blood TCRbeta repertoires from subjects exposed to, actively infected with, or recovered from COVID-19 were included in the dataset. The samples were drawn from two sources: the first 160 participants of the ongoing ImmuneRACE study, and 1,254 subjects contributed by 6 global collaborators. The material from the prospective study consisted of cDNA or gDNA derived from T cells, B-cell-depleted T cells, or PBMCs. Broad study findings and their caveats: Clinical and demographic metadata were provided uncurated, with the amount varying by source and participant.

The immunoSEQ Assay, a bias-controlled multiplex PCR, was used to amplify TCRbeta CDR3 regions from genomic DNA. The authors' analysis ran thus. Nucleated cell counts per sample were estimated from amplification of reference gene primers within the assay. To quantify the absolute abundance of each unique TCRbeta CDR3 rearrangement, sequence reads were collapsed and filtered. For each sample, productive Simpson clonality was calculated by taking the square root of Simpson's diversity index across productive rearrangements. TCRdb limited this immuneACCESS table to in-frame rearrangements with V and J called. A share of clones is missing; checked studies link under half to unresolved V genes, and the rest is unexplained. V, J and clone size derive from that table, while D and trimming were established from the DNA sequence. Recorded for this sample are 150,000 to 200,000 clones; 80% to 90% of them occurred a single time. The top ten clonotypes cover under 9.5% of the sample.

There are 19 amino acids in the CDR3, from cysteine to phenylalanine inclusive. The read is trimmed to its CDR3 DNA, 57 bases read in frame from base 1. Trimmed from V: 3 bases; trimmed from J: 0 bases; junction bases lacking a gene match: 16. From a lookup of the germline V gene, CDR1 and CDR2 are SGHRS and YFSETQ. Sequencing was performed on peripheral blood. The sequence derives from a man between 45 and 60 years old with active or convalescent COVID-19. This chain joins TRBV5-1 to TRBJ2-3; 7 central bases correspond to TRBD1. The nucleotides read TGCGCCAGCAGCTCTTTAAACCCCGGACAGGTAGATAGCACAGATACGCAGTATTTT. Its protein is CASSSLNPGQVDSTDTQYF.